This is a list of T cell receptor beta chains from one sample in a study of cytomegalovirus exposure and HLA in healthy donors. TCRdb's copy holds only in-frame clones and misses some; the assay was immunoSEQ multiplex PCR. The top ten hold about 7.6% of the sample, which has 150,000 to 200,000 clones, approximately 82% seen once. The sequenced sample consisted of PBMCs. All receptors come from a woman in her 40s in good health and CMV-seropositive. Both conserved end residues are part of each CDR3. D genes are given only for firm matches. Some rows have no size entry. The others give once, few or many, or a class for an expanded clone.

TRBV18	-	TRBJ1-3	-	TGTGCCAGCTCACCACGCGGGAACACCATATATTTT	CASSPRGNTIYF
TRBV12-5	-	TRBJ1-1	-	TGTGCTAGTGGTTTGGGGACCCCAGGGGCGACGGCTTTCTTT	CASGLGTPGATAFF
TRBV9	-	TRBJ2-3	-	TGTGCCAGCAGCGTAGCGGGACTCTCCACAGATACGCAGTATTTT	CASSVAGLSTDTQYF
TRBV5-4	-	TRBJ1-1	-	TGTGCCAGCAGCTTATTCCCCTGGCAGGATGAAGCTTTCTTT	CASSLFPWQDEAFF
TRBV18	-	TRBJ1-3	-	TGTGCCAGCTCATATGACAGTCTCTCTGGAAACACCATATATTTT	CASSYDSLSGNTIYF
TRBV7-2	-	TRBJ2-3	-	TGTGCCAGCAGCTCCCTCGGCAGGGGAGTAGATACGCAGTATTTT	CASSSLGRGVDTQYF
TRBV7-2	once	TRBJ2-5	TRBD2	TGTGCCAGCAGCTTAGTTAGCGGGAGCGGGGAGACCCAGTACTTC	CASSLVSGSGETQYF
TRBV15	-	TRBJ1-3	TRBD1	TGTGCCACCAGCAGAGATTACGGGACAGTAGGAAACACCATATATTTT	CATSRDYGTVGNTIYF
TRBV5-4	-	TRBJ2-2	TRBD2	TGTGCCAGCAGTTCTCTAGCGGGAGGTACCGGGGAGCTGTTTTTT	CASSSLAGGTGELFF
TRBV2	few	TRBJ1-1	-	TGTGCCAGCAAGCAGAGAGAGGCCTTAGGTGAAGCTTTCTTT	CASKQREALGEAFF
TRBV5-6	-	TRBJ2-4	-	TGTGCCAGCAGCTTTGGGGGGGCCAAAAACATTCAGTACTTC	CASSFGGAKNIQYF
TRBV7-2	-	TRBJ2-1	TRBD2	TGTGCCAGCAGGGGGAGCGGGACCGATGAGCAGTTCTTC	CASRGSGTDEQFF
TRBV27	few	TRBJ2-6	TRBD2	TGTGCCAGCATGGGGGGGAGGGGGGCCAACGTCCTGACTTTC	CASMGGRGANVLTF
TRBV5-8	-	TRBJ2-3	TRBD2	TGTGCCAGCAGCCCACTCGGGGGGGCGACAGATACGCAGTATTTT	CASSPLGGATDTQYF
TRBV7-6	-	TRBJ2-1	TRBD2	TGTGCCAGCAGCCTAAATCCGGGAGGGCCAGTCGGCGAGTTAAATGAGCAGTTCTTC	CASSLNPGGPVGELNEQFF
TRBV5-4	-	TRBJ2-6	TRBD1	TGTGCCAGCAGCTCGCCCATAGGGGGCGCGCGCTCTGGGGCCAACGTCCTGACTTTC	CASSSPIGGARSGANVLTF
TRBV10-2	-	TRBJ2-2	TRBD1	TGCGCCAGCAGTGAGGGCCGGGACAGGGGGACCGGGGAGCTGTTTTTT	CASSEGRDRGTGELFF
TRBV18	-	TRBJ1-2	-	TGTGCCAGCAACCCGGGGGGGAACTATGGCTACACCTTC	CASNPGGNYGYTF
TRBV19	-	TRBJ2-1	TRBD2	TGTGCCAGTACGGGACTAGCGGGTGTCAATGAGCAGTTCTTC	CASTGLAGVNEQFF
TRBV19	-	TRBJ1-5	-	TGTGCCAGTAGTATCACGAGACTAGCGGGCAATCAGCCCCAGCATTTT	CASSITRLAGNQPQHF
TRBV7-9	-	TRBJ2-1	TRBD2	TGTGCCAGCAGCTCTACTAGCGGGAGCAATGAGCAGTTCTTC	CASSSTSGSNEQFF
TRBV7-9	-	TRBJ2-1	TRBD1	TGTGCCAGCAGCTCATACCGACAGGGGGCGAATGAGCAGTTCTTC	CASSSYRQGANEQFF
TRBV6-4	-	TRBJ2-1	TRBD2	TGTGCCAGCAGTGCCGGACTAGCGGGGTACAATGAGCAGTTCTTC	CASSAGLAGYNEQFF
TRBV2	-	TRBJ2-1	-	TGTGCCAGCAGTCGGACCGGGGGCAATGAGCAGTTCTTC	CASSRTGGNEQFF
TRBV28	few	TRBJ2-7	TRBD1	TGTGCCAGCAGAGAGTCGGGACAGGCCTACGAGCAGTACTTC	CASRESGQAYEQYF
TRBV6-5	-	TRBJ2-7	TRBD1	TGTGCCAGCGGGTCAACAGGGGGCTCGTACGAGCAGTACTTC	CASGSTGGSYEQYF
TRBV7-9	few	TRBJ1-1	-	TGTGCCAGCAGCCCCCTCCTGGGAGGGAAGAACACTGAAGCTTTCTTT	CASSPLLGGKNTEAFF
TRBV2	-	TRBJ1-6	TRBD1	TGTGCCAGCAGTGAGGACAGGGCCCCGATGGCCCTCCACTTT	CASSEDRAPMALHF
TRBV7-9	-	TRBJ2-2	-	TGTGCCAGCAGCCCGAGCTCAACCGGGGAGCTGTTTTTT	CASSPSSTGELFF
TRBV5-4	-	TRBJ1-1	-	TGTGCCAGCTTCGCAGGGGCCCGCACTGAAGCTTTCTTT	CASFAGARTEAFF
TRBV6-4	few	TRBJ2-7	-	TGTGCCAGCAGGTCCGTTGAGGTTAGCTACGAGCAGTACTTC	CASRSVEVSYEQYF
TRBV28	-	TRBJ1-4	TRBD1	TGTGCCAGCAGTTTACCGACAGGGCGTAATGAAAAACTGTTTTTT	CASSLPTGRNEKLFF
TRBV6-5	-	TRBJ2-7	TRBD1	TGTGCCAGCAGTTCAGACAGGGGGAACGGCGTGCAGTACTTC	CASSSDRGNGVQYF
TRBV19	-	TRBJ2-3	TRBD2	TGTGCCAGTAGTATAGATCGCGAGCGGGGCGGGGCAGATACGCAGTATTTT	CASSIDRERGGADTQYF
TRBV28	once	TRBJ2-3	TRBD1	TGTGCCAGCAGTTCTCCCGGGACAGGGTCGCAGTATTTT	CASSSPGTGSQYF
TRBV19	-	TRBJ2-3	-	TGTGCCACCTCACCCGGGGCAGATACGCAGTATTTT	CATSPGADTQYF
TRBV5-1	-	TRBJ1-5	TRBD1	TGCGCCAGCAGTCCCCAGGCAGGGGGGAATCAGCCCCAGCATTTT	CASSPQAGGNQPQHF
TRBV18	-	TRBJ1-1	-	TGTGCCAGCTCCCCGGACACTGAAGCTTTCTTT	CASSPDTEAFF
TRBV23-1	-	TRBJ2-1	TRBD2	TGCGCCAGCATCCCAGCGGGAGTCCCCGGGCATGAGCAGTTCTTC	CASIPAGVPGHEQFF
TRBV4-2	-	TRBJ2-2	TRBD2	TGTGCCAGCAGCCCGGGCCGGGGGGACCCAAGAAGCGGGAGTGGAACCGGGGAGCTGTTTTTT	CASSPGRGDPRSGSGTGELFF
TRBV2	-	TRBJ2-1	TRBD2	TGTGCCAGCACCCTACTAGCGGGAACCGTCCATGGGGAGTTCTTC	CASTLLAGTVHGEFF
TRBV29-1	-	TRBJ1-4	-	TGCAGCGTTGGTAGCGAAAAACTGTTTTTT	CSVGSEKLFF
TRBV5-1	-	TRBJ1-2	TRBD1	TGCGCCAGCAGCTTTACAGGGGCAGATGGCTACACCTTC	CASSFTGADGYTF
TRBV5-1	-	TRBJ2-7	-	TGCGCCAGCAGCAGCCAGGTTGAAGACTACGAGCAGTACTTC	CASSSQVEDYEQYF
TRBV28	few	TRBJ2-3	TRBD1	TGTGCCAGCAGTTTAACAGGGGACACAGATACGCAGTATTTT	CASSLTGDTDTQYF
TRBV7-2	-	TRBJ1-1	-	TGTGCCAGCAGCTTCGCCCAGGGGAACACTGAAGCTTTCTTT	CASSFAQGNTEAFF
TRBV18	-	TRBJ2-2	-	TGTGCCAGCTCACCAATGATTATTAGCGACCTAGCATCGGCCGGGGAGCTGTTTTTT	CASSPMIISDLASAGELFF
TRBV28	few	TRBJ2-7	TRBD1	TGTGCCAGCAGTTTGACAGGGTCCCACGAGCAGTACTTC	CASSLTGSHEQYF
TRBV11-2	-	TRBJ2-7	-	TGTGCCAGCAGCCCTCTAGCTTCACTATCCTACGAGCAGTACTTC	CASSPLASLSYEQYF
TRBV6-5	once	TRBJ1-3	-	TGTGCCAGCAGTTACAGCAGGGAGGGAAGAAACACCATATATTTT	CASSYSREGRNTIYF
TRBV19	-	TRBJ2-5	TRBD1	TGTGCCAGTAGCGGACAGGGCAACCAAGAGACCCAGTACTTC	CASSGQGNQETQYF
TRBV21-1	-	TRBJ2-3	-	TGTGCCCGCCCATCGGGAACGCAGTATTTT	CARPSGTQYF
TRBV6-6	-	TRBJ2-2	TRBD1	TGTGCCAGCAGAAAACAGGGGTCTGCGAACACCGGGGAGCTGTTTTTT	CASRKQGSANTGELFF